This T cell receptor (beta chain) was found in a study of blood T cell repertoires in COVID-19. The repertoire was sequenced with immunoSEQ multiplex PCR; TCRdb's copy has only in-frame clones and lacks some. The sample shows around 85,000 clones, about 89% of them seen only once. V lost 0 bases and J 4 bases, leaving 6 bases between the germline ends. CDR3 size: 12 residues. The germline V gene encodes CDR1 GTSNPN and CDR2 SVGIG (reference sequence). The sample was PBMCs or T cells enriched from blood (not recorded which). V usage is TRBV30 and J usage is TRBJ1-2; no clear D gene. The sequence was collected from a woman between 45 and 60 years old with acute COVID-19. The CDR3 here is CAWSVNTYGYTF. DNA for the CDR3: TGTGCCTGGAGTGTAAACACCTATGGCTACACCTTC.